A selection of T cell receptor beta chains follows, all from one sample in a study of Ad26.COV2.S vaccination and SARS-CoV-2 variants. Measured with immunoSEQ multiplex PCR; TCRdb has only the in-frame clones, and not every one. This sample has more than 300,000 clones, with around four fifths found just once. The sample was peripheral blood, taken in a trial of Ad26.COV2.S vaccine versus placebo. All receptors derive from a person aged 18 to 65 who received the Ad26.COV2.S COVID-19 vaccine or a placebo. Both conserved end residues are part of each CDR3. The order of the fields is CDR3 protein, CDR3 DNA, V gene, D gene, clone size, J gene. D genes are given only for firm matches. The size of a clone is reported for some rows only, either as once, few or many, or as a class for expanded clones.

CASRVDINYGYTF TGTGCCAGTAGAGTCGATATTAACTATGGCTACACCTTC TRBV19 NA NA TRBJ1-2
CASGLGSYGYTF TGTGCTAGTGGTTTGGGCAGCTATGGCTACACCTTC TRBV12-5 NA many TRBJ1-2
CASSPSTDSYEQYF TGTGCCAGCTCACCTTCGACAGACTCCTACGAGCAGTACTTC TRBV18 NA NA TRBJ2-7
CAIRSREGETQYF TGTGCCATCAGGAGCAGGGAGGGGGAGACCCAGTACTTC TRBV10-3 TRBD2 NA TRBJ2-5
CASSLVGETIYF TGTGCCAGCAGCTTAGTTGGAGAAACCATATATTTT TRBV11-2 NA NA TRBJ1-3
CASSRRWGSTTEAFF TGTGCCAGCAGCCGTAGGTGGGGGTCGACCACTGAAGCTTTCTTT TRBV9 NA NA TRBJ1-1
CASSPPSENTEAFF TGTGCCAGCTCACCACCCTCAGAGAACACTGAAGCTTTCTTT TRBV18 NA once TRBJ1-1
CASSSEGSGNTIYF TGTGCCAGCAGCTCAGAGGGCTCTGGAAACACCATATATTTT TRBV7-6 NA NA TRBJ1-3
CASSVGRTRLDNEQFF TGTGCCAGCAGCGTAGGTAGGACGAGGCTGGACAATGAGCAGTTCTTC TRBV9 NA NA TRBJ2-1
CASSRQGNNSPLHF TGTGCCAGCAGTCGACAGGGGAACAATTCACCCCTCCACTTT TRBV6-5 TRBD1 NA TRBJ1-6
CASSLLSGGEEKLFF TGTGCCAGCAGTTTATTATCCGGGGGCGAGGAAAAACTGTTTTTT TRBV28 NA NA TRBJ1-4
CARSFVATTGQGHNEQFF TGTGCCAGAAGCTTTGTCGCAACCACGGGACAGGGCCACAATGAGCAGTTCTTC TRBV5-3 TRBD1 NA TRBJ2-1
CASSLRLGAGANVLTF TGTGCCAGCAGCTTAAGGTTGGGGGCTGGGGCCAACGTCCTGACTTTC TRBV5-6 NA NA TRBJ2-6
CASSLDRASYEQYF TGTGCCAGCAGCTTAGATAGAGCCTCCTACGAGCAGTACTTC TRBV7-2 NA once TRBJ2-7
CASSQSSSDPYNEQFF TGTGCCAGCAGCCAATCCTCTAGCGACCCCTACAATGAGCAGTTCTTC TRBV4-2 NA NA TRBJ2-1
CSVGSSGYNEQFF TGCAGCGTTGGAAGTTCAGGGTACAATGAGCAGTTCTTC TRBV29-1 NA NA TRBJ2-1
CASSLAGLGQEANYGYTF TGTGCCAGCAGCTTGGCTGGATTAGGACAGGAAGCTAACTATGGCTACACCTTC TRBV5-6 TRBD1 NA TRBJ1-2
CASSPRGAQPQHF TGCGCCAGCAGCCCCAGGGGTGCGCAGCCCCAGCATTTT TRBV10-2 NA NA TRBJ1-5
CASSWGDGYTF TGTGCCAGCAGTTGGGGGGATGGCTACACCTTC TRBV6-5 NA NA TRBJ1-2
CASSPGRTAEQYF TGTGCCAGCTCACCGGGACGGACGGCCGAGCAGTACTTC TRBV18 NA NA TRBJ2-7
CASSVAGGRNTGELFF TGTGCCAGCAGCGTAGCTGGGGGCCGAAACACCGGGGAGCTGTTTTTT TRBV9 NA NA TRBJ2-2
CASSRPTRGRYEQYF TGTGCCAGCAGTCGACCTACACGGGGTCGCTACGAGCAGTACTTC TRBV6-5 NA once TRBJ2-7
CASRGDRGYSHEQFF TGTGCCAGCAGGGGGGACAGGGGGTATTCTCATGAGCAGTTCTTC TRBV28 TRBD1 NA TRBJ2-1
CARSSSTGVTGELFF TGTGCCAGAAGCTCCTCGACAGGGGTCACCGGGGAGCTGTTTTTT TRBV5-3 TRBD1 NA TRBJ2-2
CASYGSASYSYEQYF TGTGCCAGCTACGGGAGTGCATCATACTCCTACGAGCAGTACTTC TRBV28 NA NA TRBJ2-7
CASSPQDSYGYTF TGTGCCAGCTCACCACAGGATTCCTATGGCTACACCTTC TRBV18 NA NA TRBJ1-2
CASSFTHAPLTGELFF TGTGCCAGCAGCTTTACGCACGCCCCCCTAACCGGGGAGCTGTTTTTT TRBV11-3 NA NA TRBJ2-2
CASSFSSNTEAFF TGTGCCAGCAGCTTCTCCTCGAACACTGAAGCTTTCTTT TRBV9 NA few TRBJ1-1
CASRPGTGSSYEQYF TGTGCCAGCAGACCCGGGACAGGGAGCTCCTACGAGCAGTACTTC TRBV5-4 TRBD1 NA TRBJ2-7